This T cell receptor beta chain was identified during a study of blood T cell repertoires in COVID-19. In this sample, this clone turned up once. Profiling relied on immunoSEQ multiplex PCR, and the TCRdb table lists in-frame clones only, not all of them. The table has approximately 22,000 clones, 91% seen once. The V and J ends lost 3 bases and 5 bases, in that order; junction bases with no gene match: 7. Germline V gives CDR1 SGDLS, CDR2 YYNGEE. The CDR3 consists of 16 residues. This clonotype was sampled from a woman aged 70-85 years with active COVID-19. This chain joins TRBV9 and TRBJ2-5, with 13 bases lining up with TRBD2. What was sequenced was peripheral blood. CDR3: CASSGGGLAGDETQYF. In DNA, the CDR3 is TGTGCCAGCAGCGGAGGAGGACTAGCGGGAGATGAGACCCAGTACTTC.